This T cell receptor (beta chain) was recorded in a study of T cell responses to AZD1222 COVID-19 vaccine. The study's findings and limits: Spike-wide coverage was observed for vaccine-associated CD4 TCRs, with dominant responses at 160-218 and 743-854. Spike-specific TCR breadth rose after two AZD1222 doses, and depth rose as well.

The germline V and J ends were trimmed by 3 bases and 2 bases, with 13 bases remaining between them. There are 15 residues in the CDR3. Germline-derived CDR1 and CDR2 are SGHTA and FQGNSA. Assay used: immunoSEQ multiplex PCR; TCRdb lists only in-frame clones, some missing. The sample holds 30,000 to 35,000 clones, approximately 90% seen once. This clone was seen a single time. The antigen remains unidentified. The input for sequencing was peripheral blood, taken 28 days after the second AZD1222 dose. This sequence joins TRBV7-2 and TRBJ2-5, with D tentatively TRBD1 (5 bases). The sequence derives from an adult who received the AZD1222 COVID-19 vaccine. This chain's CDR3 is CASSFQGTTQETQYF. The CDR3 DNA sequence: TGTGCCAGCAGCTTTCAGGGAACAACGCAAGAGACCCAGTACTTC. Supplemented by reference TRBV7-2 and TRBJ2-5, the full variable domain reads GAGVSQSPSNKVTEKGKDVELRCDPISGHTALYWYRQSLGQGLEFLIYFQGNSAPDKSGLPSDRFSAERTGGSVSTLTIQRTQQEDSAVYLCASSFQGTTQETQYFGPGTRLLVL.